This TCR beta chain was retrieved from a study of response to subunit inactivated influenza vaccine. General study findings and limits: It was the authors' suggestion that each seasonal influenza vaccination recruits few new T cells.

In this sample, this clonotype turned up a few times. Its matching antigen is unknown. TCRdb re-derived calls from the RT-PCR reads in MiXCR, one entry per CDR3 protein. The table lists about 540,000 distinct CDR3 sequences, under 30% of them singletons. This CDR3 has 16 amino acids. CDR1 is SGHRS, CDR2 YFSETQ, per germline. V lost 1 base to trimming and J lost 3 bases; unmatched junction nucleotides: 8. The same sample was also studied in work on T cells expressing NK-cell markers. That work contributes: As the method of synthesis, 5'RACE template switching with UMIs yielded TCR beta cDNA. Repertoire data for TCR beta were derived from sorted T cells (CD3+CD56+NKG2C+, CD3+CD56+NKG2C- and CD3+CD56-NKG2C+). Sequencing covered eight donors, seven HCMV-seropositive and one seronegative. In several experiments, an anti-gamma-delta TCR antibody restricted sorting to alpha-beta TCR T cells.

This chain uses TRBV5-1 with TRBJ2-7; TRBD1 matches 9 bases. Source: CD4+ T cells sorted from PBMCs, taken 11 to 12 days after vaccination. The receptor was isolated from a man aged 45-65 years who received an inactivated influenza vaccine. CDR3 region: CASSLYFWTGDYEQYF. The CDR3 DNA reads TGCGCCAGCAGCTTGTATTTTTGGACAGGGGACTACGAGCAGTACTTC. Together with reference TRBV5-1 and TRBJ2-7, the CDR3 gives the full variable domain: KAGVTQTPRYLIKTRGQQVTLSCSPISGHRSVSWYQQTPGQGLQFLFEYFSETQRNKGNFPGRFSGRQFSNSRSEMNVSTLELGDSALYLCASSLYFWTGDYEQYFGPGTRLTVT.